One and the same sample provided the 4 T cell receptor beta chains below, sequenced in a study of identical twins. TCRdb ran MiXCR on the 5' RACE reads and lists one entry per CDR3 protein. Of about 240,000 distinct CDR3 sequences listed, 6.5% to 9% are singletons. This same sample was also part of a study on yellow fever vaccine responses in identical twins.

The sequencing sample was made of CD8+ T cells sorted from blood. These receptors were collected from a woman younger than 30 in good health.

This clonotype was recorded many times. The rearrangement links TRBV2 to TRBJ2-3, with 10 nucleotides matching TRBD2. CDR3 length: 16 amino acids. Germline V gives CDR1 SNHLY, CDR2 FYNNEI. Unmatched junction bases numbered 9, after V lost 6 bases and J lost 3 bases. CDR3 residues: CASRPLLAGWTDTQYF. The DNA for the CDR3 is TGTGCCAGCAGGCCACTACTAGCGGGATGGACAGATACGCAGTATTTT.

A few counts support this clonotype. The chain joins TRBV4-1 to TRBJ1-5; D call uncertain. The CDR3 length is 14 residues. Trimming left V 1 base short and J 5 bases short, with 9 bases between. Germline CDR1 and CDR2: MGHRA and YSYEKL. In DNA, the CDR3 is TGCGCCAGCAGCCAAGGTTCGCGGGATCAGCCCCAGCATTTT. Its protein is CASSQGSRDQPQHF.

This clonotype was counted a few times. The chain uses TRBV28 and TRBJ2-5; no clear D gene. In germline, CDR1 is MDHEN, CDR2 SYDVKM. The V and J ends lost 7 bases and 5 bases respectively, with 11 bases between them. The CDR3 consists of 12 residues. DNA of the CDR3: TGTGCCAGCACTGCCTCCTGGGAGACCCAGTACTTC. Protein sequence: CASTASWETQYF.

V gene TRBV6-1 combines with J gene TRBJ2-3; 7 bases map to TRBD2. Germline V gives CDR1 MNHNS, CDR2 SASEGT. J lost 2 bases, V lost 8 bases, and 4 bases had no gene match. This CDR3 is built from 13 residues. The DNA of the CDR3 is TGTGCCAGCCGGCTAGCGGACACAGATACGCAGTATTTT. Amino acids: CASRLADTDTQYF.